The 29 T cell receptor beta chains given below trace back to one sample, sequenced in a study of T cells in Graves' hyperthyroidism and ophthalmopathy. Amplified TCR beta CDR3 regions came from RNA transcripts. When the TCR CDR3 underwent first-round RT-PCR, the HTBI primer set was used. One entry per CDR3 protein results from TCRdb running MiXCR on the multiplex PCR reads. The sample yields under 350,000 distinct CDR3 sequences, approximately 22% seen once. The specimen sequenced was blood. The receptors were gathered from a woman aged 45-60 years with Graves' hyperthyroidism.

V gene TRBV28 combines with J gene TRBJ1-5, with 11 nucleotides matching TRBD1. The CDR3 has 16 residues. V lost 5 bases, J lost 6 bases, and 9 bases stayed unmatched. Germline CDR1 and CDR2: MDHEN and SYDVKM. This CDR3 reads CASSARGQGAAQPQHF. The CDR3, as DNA: TGTGCCAGCAGTGCCCGCGGACAGGGGGCAGCTCAGCCCCAGCATTTT.

In its sample, this clonotype was seen many times. The V and J genes are TRBV3-1 and TRBJ1-2; TRBD1 matches at 8 bases. Unmatched junction bases numbered 4, after V lost 4 bases and J lost 6 bases. The germline CDR1 and CDR2 sequences are LGHDT and YNNKEL (reference sequence). This CDR3 region has 13 residues. CDR3 bases: TGTGCCAGCAGCCTACGGACAGGGAATGGCTACACCTTC. Protein sequence: CASSLRTGNGYTF.

V is TRBV12-3 or TRBV12-4 and J is TRBJ2-3, with TRBD2 identical over 8 bases. With 6 bases clipped from V and 2 bases from J, the junction kept 4 bases outside the gene matches. CDR3 length: 14 amino acids. CDR3 bases: TGTGCCAGCAGAACTAGCGGAACCACAGATACGCAGTATTTT. The encoded protein is CASRTSGTTDTQYF.

This clonotype was recorded many times. Here the CDR3 DNA reads TGTGCCAGCAGTTTTACAGGGAGAACCTACGAGCAGTACTTC. This gives the protein CASSFTGRTYEQYF. The chain links TRBV6-1 to TRBJ2-7, with D possibly TRBD1 on 6 matching bases. Deletions cut 5 bases from V and 2 bases from J, with 13 bases between. This CDR3 has 14 residues. Germline lookup yields CDR1 MNHNS and CDR2 SASEGT.

This clonotype was found a few times. The chain combines TRBV28 with TRBJ1-2; 12 bases agree with TRBD1. The germline CDR1 and CDR2 sequences are MDHEN and SYDVKM. The CDR3 runs to 15 residues. V lost 2 bases and J lost 6; bases outside the gene matches: 4. The CDR3 here is CASSLGRDRGHGYTF. In nucleotides, the CDR3 is TGTGCCAGCAGTTTAGGCCGGGACAGGGGGCATGGCTACACCTTC.

This clonotype was seen ten or more times. The rearrangement joins TRBV7-9 to TRBJ2-7; no clear D gene. CDR1 is SEHNR, CDR2 FQNEAQ, per germline (reference sequence). The V gene lost 5 bases and the J gene lost 0 bases, with 11 bases spanning the gap. The CDR3 has 14 residues. The DNA for the CDR3 is TGTGCCAGCAGCCCCCTGGGGTACTCCTACGAGCAGTACTTC. Its translation: CASSPLGYSYEQYF. Looking up the rest from reference TRBV7-9 and TRBJ2-7 gives the full variable domain: DTGVSQNPRHKITKRGQNVTFRCDPISEHNRLYWYRQTLGQGPEFLTYFQNEAQLEKSRLLSDRFSAERPKGSFSTLEIQRTEQGDSAMYLCASSPLGYSYEQYFGPGTRLTVT.

This clonotype occurred many times. This rearrangement joins TRBV7-9 to TRBJ2-7; 9 bases fit TRBD1. Unmatched junction bases numbered 7, after V lost 8 bases and J lost 2 bases. The germline gives CDR1 SEHNR, CDR2 FQNEAQ (reference sequence). The CDR3 has 14 residues. CDR3 sequence reads: CASQNRGPPYEQYF. The CDR3 DNA sequence: TGTGCCAGCCAGAACAGGGGGCCGCCCTACGAGCAGTACTTC.

In this sample, this clonotype turned up many times. V is TRBV11-2 and J is TRBJ2-5; 9 bases match TRBD2. CDR3 length: 15 amino acids. The V segment lost 4 bases and the J segment 4 bases; nucleotides outside the gene matches: 7. Germline values: CDR1 SGHAT, CDR2 FQNNGV. In nucleotides, the CDR3 is TGTGCCAGCAGCTCCGGGGCGGGGGGGAGAGAGACCCAGTACTTC. The encoded protein is CASSSGAGGRETQYF.

This chain connects TRBV6-1 to TRBJ2-6; 7 bases align to TRBD1. Germline CDR1 reads MNHNS; CDR2 reads SASEGT. The CDR3 extends over 16 amino acids. V gave up 2 bases and J gave up 3 bases; unmatched junction bases: 4. The CDR3 loop is CASSELRGRGANVLTF. CDR3 nucleotide sequence: TGTGCCAGCAGTGAACTGAGGGGGCGTGGGGCCAACGTCCTGACTTTC.

Ten or more counts support this clonotype. An end of the junction differs from the germline gene, which may be a read error. The rearrangement joins TRBV28 to TRBJ1-1; maybe TRBD1 (5 bases). Germline CDR1 MDHEN, CDR2 SYDVKM. The CDR3 covers 16 residues. The DNA for the CDR3 is TGTGCCAGCAGAAAGACAGCCGAGGGAATGAAAACTGAAGCTTTCTTT. Amino acid sequence: CASRKTAEGMKTEAFF.

This clonotype occurred a few times. This sequence joins TRBV5-8 and TRBJ1-3; 7 bases are shared with TRBD1. The CDR3 runs to 14 residues. Per the germline V gene, CDR1 is SGHTS and CDR2 is YDEGEE. V lost 4 bases, J lost 10 bases, and 11 bases stayed unmatched. CDR3 DNA sequence: TGTGCCAGCAGCCGACAGGGTGCAGGAATGACCATATATTTT. It translates to CASSRQGAGMTIYF.

This chain connects TRBV30 to TRBJ1-1; D remains unclear. In germline, CDR1 is GTSNPN, CDR2 SVGIG (reference sequence). Trimming cost V 5 bases and J 1 base, with 20 bases left between them. There are 16 residues in the CDR3. The chain's CDR3 is CAWGNDGLIGNTEAFF. CDR3 DNA: TGTGCCTGGGGTAACGACGGGCTCATAGGGAACACTGAAGCTTTCTTT.

This clonotype has more than one count but fewer than ten. V usage is TRBV4-2 and J usage is TRBJ2-7; D might be TRBD1 or TRBD2, each matching 6 bases. Deletions cut 0 bases from V and 7 bases from J, with 13 bases between. The CDR3 loop spans 14 amino acids. Per germline, CDR1 LGHNA and CDR2 YNFKEQ. Written as DNA, the CDR3 is TGTGCCAGCAGCCAAGATTACCGGGGGCGGGAGCAGTACTTC. It encodes CASSQDYRGREQYF.

This clonotype has just one count. V gene TRBV11-2 combines with J gene TRBJ2-7; the D gene is possibly TRBD1 (6 bases). V lost 6 bases to trimming and J lost 3 bases, with 18 bases between them. The CDR3 has 15 residues. Germline assignment: CDR1 SGHAT and CDR2 FQNNGV. The DNA of the CDR3 is TGTGCCAGCAGACTCACAGGGAAGATGTACTACGAGCAGTACTTC. This gives the protein CASRLTGKMYYEQYF.

V is TRBV20-1 and J is TRBJ2-7, with 11 nucleotides matching TRBD2. CDR1 and CDR2 from the germline V gene are DFQATT and SNEGSKA (reference sequence). The CDR3 sequence is 15 residues long. V shed 3 bases, J shed 2 bases, and the junction held 6 bases outside the gene matches. This CDR3 is CSASLSSGGAYEQYF. In DNA form, the CDR3 reads TGCAGTGCTAGTCTGAGTAGCGGGGGGGCCTACGAGCAGTACTTC.

This clonotype was observed many times. The rearrangement uses TRBV5-1 and TRBJ2-7; D not certain. CDR3 length: 14 residues. The germline V gene has CDR1 SGHRS and CDR2 YFSETQ. V shed 0 bases and J shed 0 bases, with 7 bases lying between them. As DNA, the CDR3 is TGCGCCAGCAGCTTGGCTACGAGCTCCTACGAGCAGTACTTC. Amino acids: CASSLATSSYEQYF.

This clonotype was observed at least ten times. The chain combines TRBV11-2 with TRBJ1-2; weak D call: TRBD1 (5 bases). Germline-derived CDR1 and CDR2 are SGHAT and FQNNGV. The CDR3 runs 15 residues. Trimming cost V 5 bases and J 3 bases, with 16 bases left between them. This chain's CDR3 is CASSTIRQKDYGYTF. The CDR3 DNA is TGTGCCAGCAGCACCATAAGACAGAAGGACTATGGCTACACCTTC.

The chain is built from TRBV4-1 and TRBJ1-6; D might be TRBD1 (5 bases). The V gene lost 0 bases and the J gene lost 14 bases, with 11 bases spanning the gap. Germline CDR1 MGHRA, CDR2 YSYEKL. The CDR3 has 13 residues. CDR3 DNA sequence: TGCGCCAGCAGCCAAGATCTTAGGGGATCCCTCCACTTT. Translating gives CASSQDLRGSLHF.

The CDR3 reads CAIRKLQVGNTEAFF. CDR3 DNA: TGTGCCATCCGAAAATTACAGGTCGGGAACACTGAAGCTTTCTTT. This rearrangement joins TRBV10-3 to TRBJ1-1; D might be TRBD1 (5 bases). The CDR3 sequence is 15 residues long. The V gene's germline CDR1 is ENHRY and CDR2 SYGVKD. The germline V and J ends were trimmed by 8 bases and 1 base, with 17 bases remaining between them.

On this clonotype: Given a much more abundant clone one base away, this may be a read error. The chain uses TRBV24-1 and TRBJ2-5; TRBD1 aligns across 8 bases. Germline V gives CDR1 KGHDR, CDR2 SFDVKD. The V segment lost 3 bases and the J segment 9 bases; nucleotides outside the gene matches: 11. The CDR3 consists of 15 residues. The CDR3 DNA is TGTGCCACCAGTGATACGGACAGGGTGGGGGAGTCCCAGTACTTC. This translates into CATSDTDRVGESQYF.

This clonotype has ten or more counts. V and J are TRBV7-2 and TRBJ2-2; TRBD1 aligns across 7 bases. V shed 0 bases and J 4 bases; nucleotides not matched to a gene: 5. The CDR3 spans 16 residues. Per germline, CDR1 SGHTA and CDR2 FQGNSA. The CDR3 region has the DNA TGTGCCAGCAGCTTAGCCCCGGGACAGCTCACCGGGGAGCTGTTTTTT. Translated: CASSLAPGQLTGELFF.

This clonotype was observed at least ten times. The V gene is TRBV2, the J gene TRBJ2-1; 15 bases fit TRBD2. Germline V lookup: CDR1 SNHLY, CDR2 FYNNEI. The CDR3 sequence is 15 residues long. The V gene end was trimmed by 6 bases and the J gene end by 7 bases; junction bases not matched to a gene: 4. The CDR3 loop reads CASSRGLAGGNEQFF. The CDR3 nucleotides are TGTGCCAGCAGCCGGGGACTAGCGGGAGGTAATGAGCAGTTCTTC.

This clonotype was found many times. The chain recombines TRBV2 with TRBJ1-1; a possible D gene is TRBD1 (5 bases). The germline V and J ends were trimmed by 4 bases and 2 bases, with 8 bases remaining between them. This CDR3 is 13 amino acids long. Germline CDR1 SNHLY, CDR2 FYNNEI. DNA for the CDR3: TGTGCCAGCAGTGTACAGGACAACACTGAAGCTTTCTTT. Amino acids: CASSVQDNTEAFF.

The chain couples TRBV20-1 to TRBJ2-2; 14 nucleotides agree with TRBD2. Germline trimming cut 2 bases from V and 3 bases from J; bases unmatched to any gene: 5. Germline values: CDR1 DFQATT, CDR2 SNEGSKA (reference sequence). CDR3 size: 17 residues. CDR3 nucleotides: TGCAGTGCTAGACCTCCGGGACTAGCGGGAGACACCGGGGAGCTGTTTTTT. It translates to CSARPPGLAGDTGELFF.

The V and J genes are TRBV7-9 and TRBJ1-1; the match to TRBD1 covers 9 bases. After removal of 1 base from V and 10 bases from J, the junction contained 10 bases not matched to a gene. The CDR3 covers 15 residues. Per the germline V gene, CDR1 is SEHNR and CDR2 is FQNEAQ (reference sequence). CDR3 coding DNA: TGTGCCAGCAGCTTAGGGGGACAGGGTCTCGCGGGAGCTTTCTTT. Protein product: CASSLGGQGLAGAFF.

CDR3 sequence reads: CASSEGGGGNTEAFF. The CDR3 bases are TGTGCCAGCAGTGAAGGTGGCGGAGGCAACACTGAAGCTTTCTTT. The chain combines TRBV6-1 with TRBJ1-1; D not resolved. This CDR3 comprises 15 residues. CDR1 and CDR2 from the germline V gene are MNHNS and SASEGT. Trimming took off 1 base at V and 2 bases at J, with 11 bases between the two ends.

In its sample, this clonotype was seen many times. V usage is TRBV20-1 and J usage is TRBJ2-7; 13 positions agree with TRBD2. The CDR3 totals 17 residues. Losses at the gene ends were 4 bases for V and 3 bases for J; bases not matched to a gene: 12. Germline loops: CDR1 DFQATT, CDR2 SNEGSKA (reference sequence). The CDR3 DNA follows: TGCAGTGCTACGAAACTAGCGGGAGGGCTGGGGAGCTACGAGCAGTACTTC. Encoded protein: CSATKLAGGLGSYEQYF.

The table lists this clonotype with many counts. The V gene is TRBV20-1, the J gene TRBJ2-7; 11 nucleotides agree with TRBD2. Germline V gene sequence: CDR1 DFQATT, CDR2 SNEGSKA (reference sequence). V was clipped by 1 base and J by 4 bases; unmatched bases: 12. The CDR3 length is 17 residues. CDR3 loop: CSARALTSGVFVYEQYF. CDR3 sequence (DNA): TGCAGTGCTAGAGCATTGACTAGCGGGGTGTTTGTTTACGAGCAGTACTTC.

This clonotype was observed at least ten times. The chain joins TRBV11-2 to TRBJ2-7; D is tentatively TRBD1 or TRBD2 (5 bases each). This CDR3 has 11 amino acids. V was trimmed by 8 bases and J by 4 bases, leaving 9 bases between them. In germline, CDR1 is SGHAT, CDR2 FQNNGV. As DNA, the CDR3 is TGTGCCAGCGCGAGGGGTTACGAGCAGTACTTC. Amino acids: CASARGYEQYF.